What follows are 26 T cell receptor beta chains derived from one specimen sequenced in a study of T cell repertoires in cytomegalovirus infection. TCRdb re-derived calls from the reads in MiXCR, one entry per CDR3 protein. Of 100,000 to 150,000 distinct CDR3 sequences in the sample, approximately 8.8% were seen once. Sample: PBMCs. The receptors were gathered from a human donor in good health (CMV status not recorded). Some clones in this sample may be carry-over from other donors' samples.

This clonotype was counted at least ten times. The rearrangement links TRBV20-1 to TRBJ2-7, with D perhaps being TRBD1 or TRBD2 (5 bases each). Germline-derived CDR1 and CDR2 are DFQATT and SNEGSKA (reference sequence). There are 13 residues in the CDR3. V lost 0 bases and J 1 base, leaving 7 bases between the germline ends. The CDR3 DNA follows: TGCAGTGCTAGAGAGGGGGTATCCTACGAGCAGTACTTC. This encodes CSAREGVSYEQYF.

This clonotype was detected ten times or more. V gene TRBV28 combines with J gene TRBJ2-7; no clear D gene. Germline-derived CDR1 and CDR2 are MDHEN and SYDVKM. The CDR3 covers 16 residues. V was cut by 5 bases and J by 2 bases, with 19 bases left in between. The CDR3 loop reads CASSPTRPPQAYEQYF. The CDR3 region has the DNA TGTGCCAGCAGTCCAACCCGTCCCCCTCAGGCCTACGAGCAGTACTTC.

Many counts were recorded for this clonotype. The J gene is TRBJ2-7, the V gene TRBV18, with D possibly TRBD2 on 6 matching bases. The CDR3 loop spans 14 amino acids. The germline V and J ends were trimmed by 2 bases and 2 bases, with 10 bases remaining between them. Per germline, CDR1 KGHSH and CDR2 LQKENI. CDR3 coding DNA: TGTGCCAGCTCACCATCGGGAGACCCCTACGAGCAGTACTTC. Translation: CASSPSGDPYEQYF.

This clonotype turned up a few times. The V call is TRBV4-1, the J call TRBJ2-3, with D possibly matching TRBD2 (7 bases). Germline V CDR1 and CDR2: MGHRA, YSYEKL. This CDR3 region has 15 residues. The ends were cut back, 5 bases at V and 4 bases at J, with 16 bases in the middle. In DNA, the CDR3 is TGCGCCAGCAGCGATTGGGGCGGGGGCCCAGATACGCAGTATTTT. Its translation: CASSDWGGGPDTQYF.

This clonotype came up many times. The rearrangement joins TRBV7-2 to TRBJ1-5; D not resolved. From germline, CDR1 is SGHTA and CDR2 FQGNSA. The CDR3 covers 14 residues. V was pared by 1 base and J by 3 bases, with 7 bases between. The CDR3 protein is CASSLVGINQPQHF. The CDR3 region has the DNA TGTGCCAGCAGCTTAGTGGGCATCAATCAGCCCCAGCATTTT.

This clonotype was observed at least ten times. This sequence joins TRBV6-1 and TRBJ2-1; 13 bases are shared with TRBD2. The germline V gene has CDR1 MNHNS and CDR2 SASEGT. The CDR3 sequence is 16 residues long. J lost 4 bases, V lost 5 bases, and 5 bases had no gene match. CDR3 amino acids: CASSIMGLAGYNEQFF. The CDR3 DNA reads TGTGCCAGCAGTATTATGGGACTAGCGGGATACAATGAGCAGTTCTTC.

This clonotype was counted many times. The gene calls are TRBV27 and TRBJ1-1; D gene uncertain. V gave up 9 bases and J gave up 1 base, with 12 bases separating them. This CDR3 region has 13 residues. From germline, CDR1 is MNHEY and CDR2 SMNVEV (reference sequence). CDR3 amino acids: CASSFDRNTEAFF. In nucleotides, the CDR3 is TGTGCCAGTTCCTTTGACCGGAACACTGAAGCTTTCTTT.

This clonotype was seen many times. V and J are TRBV28 and TRBJ1-1; D may be TRBD1 (6 bases). Trimming cost V 2 bases and J 3 bases, with 13 bases left between them. The CDR3 loop spans 15 amino acids. Germline-derived CDR1 and CDR2 are MDHEN and SYDVKM. The CDR3 here is CASSLLRGGDTEAFF. CDR3 DNA: TGTGCCAGCAGTTTACTCAGGGGCGGAGACACTGAAGCTTTCTTT.

The chain joins TRBV19 to TRBJ1-1; tentatively, D is TRBD1 (6 bases). The CDR3 extends over 15 amino acids. Trimming removed 4 bases at V and 4 bases at J, with 16 bases between. CDR1 is LNHDA, CDR2 SQIVND, per germline (reference sequence). CDR3 amino acids: CASSSSGARSTEAFF. In nucleotides, the CDR3 is TGTGCCAGTAGTAGCTCGGGGGCGCGGAGCACTGAAGCTTTCTTT.

This clonotype showed up many times. The genes are TRBV7-2 and TRBJ2-1, with TRBD2 identical over 11 bases. Per the germline V gene, CDR1 is SGHTA and CDR2 is FQGNSA. This CDR3 contains 20 residues. V shed 6 bases, J shed 0 bases, and the junction held 16 bases outside the gene matches. This chain's CDR3 is CASSERPGLAAGSSYNEQFF. The CDR3 DNA reads TGTGCCAGCAGTGAGCGTCCGGGACTAGCGGCCGGGAGCTCCTACAATGAGCAGTTCTTC.

This clonotype has more than one count but fewer than ten. The chain recombines TRBV19 with TRBJ2-1, with 9 bases that match TRBD2. From germline, CDR1 is LNHDA and CDR2 SQIVND (reference sequence). J was trimmed by 7 bases and V by 4 bases; bases with no gene match: 8. The CDR3 spans 15 residues. The CDR3 here is CASSRLAGGRNEQFF. CDR3 DNA: TGTGCCAGTAGTAGATTGGCGGGGGGGCGGAATGAGCAGTTCTTC. The full variable domain, with the rest looked up from reference TRBV19 and TRBJ2-1, is DGGITQSPKYLFRKEGQNVTLSCEQNLNHDAMYWYRQDPGQGLRLIYYSQIVNDFQKGDIAEGYSVSREKKESFPLTVTSAQKNPTAFYLCASSRLAGGRNEQFFGPGTRLTVL.

This clonotype was counted ten times or more. The J gene is TRBJ1-1, the V gene TRBV5-5; no clear D gene. The CDR3 is 15 residues long. Germline V gene data show CDR1 as SGHKS and CDR2 as YYEKEE (reference sequence). V was trimmed by 0 bases and J by 0 bases, leaving 9 bases between them. CDR3 nucleotide sequence: TGTGCCAGCAGCTTGGTCTTCAACATGAACACTGAAGCTTTCTTT. Its translation is CASSLVFNMNTEAFF. The entire variable domain, with the rest obtained from reference TRBV5-5 and TRBJ1-1, is as follows: DAGVTQSPTHLIKTRGQQVTLRCSPISGHKSVSWYQQVLGQGPQFIFQYYEKEERGRGNFPDRFSARQFPNYSSELNVNALLLGDSALYLCASSLVFNMNTEAFFGQGTRLTVV.

The sample holds many counts of this clonotype. The V gene is TRBV6-5, the J gene TRBJ2-1; tentatively, D is TRBD2 (6 bases). CDR3 length: 15 amino acids. Germline CDR1 MNHEY, CDR2 SVGAGI. Trimming cost V 6 bases and J 2 bases, with 14 bases left between them. The CDR3 nucleotides read TGTGCCAGCAGGCCCACGGCGGGGACCTACAATGAGCAGTTCTTC. Translation gives CASRPTAGTYNEQFF.

This clonotype was seen at least ten times. V is TRBV2 and J is TRBJ2-2; D is unclear. Germline V gene lookup returns CDR1 SNHLY and CDR2 FYNNEI. V was cut by 2 bases and J by 0 bases, with 7 bases left in between. The CDR3 runs to 15 residues. The CDR3 spells CASSELLPNTGELFF. CDR3 sequence (DNA): TGTGCCAGCAGTGAACTCCTCCCGAACACCGGGGAGCTGTTTTTT.

The table lists this clonotype with many counts. The V and J genes are TRBV6-5 and TRBJ2-1, with TRBD2 matching over 8 bases. The CDR3 has 13 amino acids. Trimming cost V 7 bases and J 8 bases; bases outside gene matches: 7. In germline, CDR1 is MNHEY, CDR2 SVGAGI. Here the CDR3 DNA reads TGTGCCAGCACGAACGGGGGGGCCTATGAGCAGTTCTTC. The encoded protein is CASTNGGAYEQFF.

Ten or more counts support this clonotype. V is TRBV7-2 and J is TRBJ2-3, with 7 bases fitting TRBD2. CDR1 SGHTA and CDR2 FQGNSA come from the germline V gene. The CDR3 is 17 amino acids. V shed 5 bases and J 6 bases; nucleotides not matched to a gene: 17. The CDR3 DNA reads TGTGCCAGCAGCCCGAAGACGCCCCTAGCGGTCGGGGATACGCAGTATTTT. As protein: CASSPKTPLAVGDTQYF.

This clonotype showed up many times. The gene calls are TRBV7-2 and TRBJ2-7; TRBD2 matches at 9 bases. Per germline, CDR1 SGHTA and CDR2 FQGNSA. CDR3 length: 15 residues. The V gene end was trimmed by 1 base and the J gene end by 5 bases; junction bases not matched to a gene: 6. CDR3 sequence: CASSLGAGGLNEQYF. In DNA, the CDR3 is TGTGCCAGCAGCTTAGGGGCGGGGGGGCTGAACGAGCAGTACTTC.

The chain links TRBV7-2 to TRBJ2-3, with TRBD2 matching 14 bases. Losses at the gene ends were 4 bases for V and 4 bases for J; bases not matched to a gene: 13. There are 19 residues in the CDR3. The germline CDR1 and CDR2 sequences are SGHTA and FQGNSA. In DNA form, the CDR3 reads TGTGCCAGCAGCTACCCCCCGGGACTAGCGGGAGTAGGTTCAGATACGCAGTATTTT. Protein product: CASSYPPGLAGVGSDTQYF.

This chain joins TRBV19 and TRBJ1-1, with 8 bases aligning to TRBD1. CDR1 and CDR2 (germline): LNHDA, SQIVND (reference sequence). The V gene end was trimmed by 3 bases and the J gene end by 1 base; junction bases not matched to a gene: 4. The CDR3 covers 15 residues. CDR3 bases: TGTGCCAGTAGTATCAGAGACAGGGGGAACACTGAAGCTTTCTTT. Translated, it gives CASSIRDRGNTEAFF.

This clonotype was counted ten times or more. This chain joins TRBV20-1 and TRBJ1-1; 7 bases agree with TRBD1. Germline values: CDR1 DFQATT, CDR2 SNEGSKA (reference sequence). CDR3 length equals 13 residues. The V and J ends lost 1 base and 5 bases, in that order; junction bases with no gene match: 4. CDR3 sequence: CSARGQGVTEAFF. CDR3 in DNA: TGCAGTGCTAGAGGACAGGGAGTAACTGAAGCTTTCTTT.

This clonotype appeared many times. The chain combines TRBV2 with TRBJ1-5; D might be TRBD1 (5 bases). Deletions cut 8 bases from V and 2 bases from J, with 16 bases between. The CDR3 has 15 amino acids. Germline V gene data show CDR1 as SNHLY and CDR2 as FYNNEI. The CDR3 DNA follows: TGTGCCAGCTCCAGGGAGGATGGTGGCAATCAGCCCCAGCATTTT. The encoded protein is CASSREDGGNQPQHF.

This clonotype was seen repeatedly, ten times or more. The J gene is TRBJ1-5, the V gene TRBV28, with D possibly TRBD1 on 6 matching bases. The CDR3 contains 19 residues. The germline CDR1 and CDR2 sequences are MDHEN and SYDVKM. V dropped 4 bases and J dropped 3 bases, with 25 bases sitting between them. The CDR3 reads CASSSQTQGLGIDNQPQHF. CDR3 nucleotides: TGTGCCAGCAGTTCCCAGACTCAGGGGTTGGGGATTGACAATCAGCCCCAGCATTTT.

This clonotype showed up just a few times. The V gene is TRBV2, the J gene TRBJ2-7, with 8 nucleotides matching TRBD1. This CDR3 spans 15 amino acids. Germline V gene data show CDR1 as SNHLY and CDR2 as FYNNEI. Trimming at V came to 0 bases and at J to 1 base, leaving 2 bases not matched to a gene. CDR3 loop: CASSEARQGSYEQYF. CDR3 nucleotide sequence: TGTGCCAGCAGTGAAGCGAGACAGGGGTCCTACGAGCAGTACTTC.

This rearrangement joins TRBV20-1 to TRBJ2-6; the D call may be TRBD1 or TRBD2 (5 bases each). V lost 2 bases and J 2 bases, leaving 16 bases between the germline ends. This CDR3 is built from 17 residues. Germline V gene lookup returns CDR1 DFQATT and CDR2 SNEGSKA (reference sequence). In nucleotides, the CDR3 is TGCAGTGCTAGATTTGACGGGGCAAGGGCTGGGGCCAACGTCCTGACTTTC. Translation: CSARFDGARAGANVLTF.

In this sample, this clonotype turned up many times. CDR3 protein: CASASLGINQPQHF. The CDR3 DNA reads as TGTGCCAGCGCCAGCTTGGGTATAAATCAGCCCCAGCATTTT. This rearrangement joins TRBV6-1 to TRBJ1-5; no firm D call. The CDR3 loop spans 14 amino acids. The ends were cut back, 8 bases at V and 4 bases at J, with 15 bases in the middle. Germline CDR1 MNHNS, CDR2 SASEGT.

This clonotype was found many times. This sequence joins TRBV11-2 and TRBJ2-5, with 8 nucleotides matching TRBD1. CDR1 is SGHAT, CDR2 FQNNGV, per germline. The junction had 10 bases not matched to a gene; V was cut back by 5 bases and J by 5 bases. CDR3 length: 15 amino acids. The CDR3 DNA is TGTGCCAGCAGCGCCGGGACAGGCGGTGCCGAGACCCAGTACTTC. This gives the protein CASSAGTGGAETQYF.